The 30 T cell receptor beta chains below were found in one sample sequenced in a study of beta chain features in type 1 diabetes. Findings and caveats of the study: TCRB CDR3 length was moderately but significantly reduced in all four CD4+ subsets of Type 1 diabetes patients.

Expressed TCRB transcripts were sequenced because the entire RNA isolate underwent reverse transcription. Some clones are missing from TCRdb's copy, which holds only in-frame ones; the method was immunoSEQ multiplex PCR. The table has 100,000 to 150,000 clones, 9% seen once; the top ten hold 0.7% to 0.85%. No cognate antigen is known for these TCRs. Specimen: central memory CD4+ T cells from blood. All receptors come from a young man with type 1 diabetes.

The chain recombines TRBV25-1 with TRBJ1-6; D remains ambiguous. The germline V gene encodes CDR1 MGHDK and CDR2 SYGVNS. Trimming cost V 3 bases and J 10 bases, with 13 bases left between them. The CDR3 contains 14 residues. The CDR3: CASSERRGSSPLHF. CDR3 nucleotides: TGTGCCAGCAGTGAGAGGAGAGGGAGCTCACCCCTCCACTTT.

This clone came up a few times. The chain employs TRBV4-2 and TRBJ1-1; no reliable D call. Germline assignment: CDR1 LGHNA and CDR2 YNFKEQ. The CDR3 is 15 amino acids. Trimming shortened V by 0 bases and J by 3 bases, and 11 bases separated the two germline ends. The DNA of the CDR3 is TGTGCCAGCAGCCAAGATCCGGGAGAAGACACTGAAGCTTTCTTT. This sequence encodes CASSQDPGEDTEAFF.

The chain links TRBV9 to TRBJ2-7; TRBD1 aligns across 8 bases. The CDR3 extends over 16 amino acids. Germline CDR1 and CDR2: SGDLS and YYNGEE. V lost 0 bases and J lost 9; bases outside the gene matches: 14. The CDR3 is CASSVASGTGPSAQYF. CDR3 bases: TGTGCCAGCAGCGTAGCTTCCGGGACAGGCCCCTCTGCGCAGTACTTC.

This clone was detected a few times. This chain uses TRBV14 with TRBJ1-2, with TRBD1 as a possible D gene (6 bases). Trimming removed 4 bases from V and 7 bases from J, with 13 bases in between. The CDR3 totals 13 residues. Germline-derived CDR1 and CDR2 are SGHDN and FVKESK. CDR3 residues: CASSLSTGLGYTF. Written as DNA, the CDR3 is TGTGCCAGCAGCCTATCGACAGGACTTGGCTACACCTTC. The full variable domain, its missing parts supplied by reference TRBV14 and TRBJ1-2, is EAGVTQFPSHSVIEKGQTVTLRCDPISGHDNLYWYRRVMGKEIKFLLHFVKESKQDESGMPNNRFLAERTGGTYSTLKVQPAELEDSGVYFCASSLSTGLGYTFGSGTRLTVV.

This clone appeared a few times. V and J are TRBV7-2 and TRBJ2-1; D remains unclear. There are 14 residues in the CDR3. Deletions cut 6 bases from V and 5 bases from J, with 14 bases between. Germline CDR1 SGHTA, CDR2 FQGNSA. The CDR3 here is CASRPPLRNNEQFF. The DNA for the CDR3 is TGTGCCAGCAGACCTCCCCTCAGGAACAATGAGCAGTTCTTC.

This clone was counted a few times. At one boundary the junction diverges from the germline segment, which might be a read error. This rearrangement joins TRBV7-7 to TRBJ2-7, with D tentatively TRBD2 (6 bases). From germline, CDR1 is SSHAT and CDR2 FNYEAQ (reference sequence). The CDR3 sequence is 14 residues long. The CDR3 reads CASSLAENSYEQYF. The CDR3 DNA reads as TGTGCTAGCAGCTTAGCGGAGAACTCCTACGAGCAGTACTTC.

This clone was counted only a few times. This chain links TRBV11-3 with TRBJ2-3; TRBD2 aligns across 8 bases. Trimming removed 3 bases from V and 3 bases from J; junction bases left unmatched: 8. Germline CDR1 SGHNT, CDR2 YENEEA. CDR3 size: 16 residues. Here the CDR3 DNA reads TGTGCCAGCAGCTTCTCCCAAGCGGGGGCGACAGATACGCAGTATTTT. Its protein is CASSFSQAGATDTQYF. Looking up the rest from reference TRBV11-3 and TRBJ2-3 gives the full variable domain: EAGVVQSPRYKIIEKKQPVAFWCNPISGHNTLYWYLQNLGQGPELLIRYENEEAVDDSQLPKDRFSAERLKGVDSTLKIQPAELGDSAVYLCASSFSQAGATDTQYFGPGTRLTVL.

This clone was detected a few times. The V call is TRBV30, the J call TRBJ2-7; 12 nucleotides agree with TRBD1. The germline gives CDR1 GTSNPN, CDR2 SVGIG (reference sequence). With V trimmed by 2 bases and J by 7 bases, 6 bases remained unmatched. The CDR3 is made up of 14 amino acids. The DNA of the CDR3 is TGTGCCTGGAGTCCGGGACAGGGGGCAGATGAGCAGTACTTC. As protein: CAWSPGQGADEQYF.

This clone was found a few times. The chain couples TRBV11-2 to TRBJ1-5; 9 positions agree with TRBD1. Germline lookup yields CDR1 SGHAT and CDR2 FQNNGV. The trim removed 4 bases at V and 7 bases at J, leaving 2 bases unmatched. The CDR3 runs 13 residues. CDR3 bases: TGTGCCAGCAGCTGGGACAGGGAACAGCCCCAGCATTTT. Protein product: CASSWDREQPQHF.

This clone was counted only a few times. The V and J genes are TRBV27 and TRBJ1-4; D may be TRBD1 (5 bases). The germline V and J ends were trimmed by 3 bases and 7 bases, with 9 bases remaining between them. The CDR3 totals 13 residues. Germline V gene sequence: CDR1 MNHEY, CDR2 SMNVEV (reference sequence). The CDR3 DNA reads TGTGCCAGCAGTTTCGGACAAGGTGAAAAACTGTTTTTT. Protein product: CASSFGQGEKLFF.

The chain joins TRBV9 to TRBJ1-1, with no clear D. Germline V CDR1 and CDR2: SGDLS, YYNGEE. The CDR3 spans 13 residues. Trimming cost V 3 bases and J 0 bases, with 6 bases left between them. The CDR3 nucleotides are TGTGCCAGCAGCGCTCAGATGAACACTGAAGCTTTCTTT. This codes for CASSAQMNTEAFF.

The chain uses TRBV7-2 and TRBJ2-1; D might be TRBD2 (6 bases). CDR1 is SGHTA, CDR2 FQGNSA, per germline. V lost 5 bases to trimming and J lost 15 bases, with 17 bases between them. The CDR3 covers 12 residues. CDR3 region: CASSPTGVGGFF. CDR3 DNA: TGTGCCAGCAGCCCCACGGGGGTCGGGGGGTTCTTC.

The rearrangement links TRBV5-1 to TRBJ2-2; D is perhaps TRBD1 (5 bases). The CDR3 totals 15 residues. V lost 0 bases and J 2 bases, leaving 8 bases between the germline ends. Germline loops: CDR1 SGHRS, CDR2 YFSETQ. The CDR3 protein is CASSLGQINTGELFF. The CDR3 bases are TGCGCCAGCAGCTTGGGACAGATCAACACCGGGGAGCTGTTTTTT.

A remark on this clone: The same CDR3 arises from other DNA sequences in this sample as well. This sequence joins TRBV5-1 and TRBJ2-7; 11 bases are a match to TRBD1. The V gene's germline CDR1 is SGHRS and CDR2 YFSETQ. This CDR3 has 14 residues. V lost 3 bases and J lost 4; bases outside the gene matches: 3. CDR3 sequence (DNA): TGCGCCAGCAGCTCGGGGACAGGGGGGTACGAGCAGTACTTC. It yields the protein CASSSGTGGYEQYF.

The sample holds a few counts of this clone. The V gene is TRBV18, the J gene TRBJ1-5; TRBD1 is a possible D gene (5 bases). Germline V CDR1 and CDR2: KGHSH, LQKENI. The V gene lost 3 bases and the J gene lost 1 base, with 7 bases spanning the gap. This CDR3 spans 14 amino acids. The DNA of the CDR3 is TGTGCCAGCTCACCCGGGGGGAGCAATCAGCCCCAGCATTTT. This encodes CASSPGGSNQPQHF.

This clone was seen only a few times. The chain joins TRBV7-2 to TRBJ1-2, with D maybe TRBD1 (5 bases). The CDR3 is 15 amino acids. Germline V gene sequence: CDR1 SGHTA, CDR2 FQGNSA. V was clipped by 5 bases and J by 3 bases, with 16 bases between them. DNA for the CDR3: TGTGCCAGCAGCCCCACCGGAGGGACGGACTATGGCTACACCTTC. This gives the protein CASSPTGGTDYGYTF.

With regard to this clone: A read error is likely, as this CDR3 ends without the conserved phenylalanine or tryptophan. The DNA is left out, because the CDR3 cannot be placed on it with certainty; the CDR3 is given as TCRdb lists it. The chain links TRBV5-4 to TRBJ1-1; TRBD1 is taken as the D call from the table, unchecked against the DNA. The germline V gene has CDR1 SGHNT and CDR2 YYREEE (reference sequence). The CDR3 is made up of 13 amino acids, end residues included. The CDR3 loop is CASSPNAGQSPRV.

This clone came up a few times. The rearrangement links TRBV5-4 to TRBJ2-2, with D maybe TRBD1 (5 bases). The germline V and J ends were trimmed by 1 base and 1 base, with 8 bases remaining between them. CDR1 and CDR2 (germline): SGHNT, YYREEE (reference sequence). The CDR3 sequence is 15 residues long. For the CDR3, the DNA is TGTGCCAGCAGCTTGCGTCAGGGGAACACCGGGGAGCTGTTTTTT. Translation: CASSLRQGNTGELFF. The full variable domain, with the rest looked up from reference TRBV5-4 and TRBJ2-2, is ETGVTQSPTHLIKTRGQQVTLRCSSQSGHNTVSWYQQALGQGPQFIFQYYREEENGRGNFPPRFSGLQFPNYSSELNVNALELDDSALYLCASSLRQGNTGELFFGEGSRLTVL.

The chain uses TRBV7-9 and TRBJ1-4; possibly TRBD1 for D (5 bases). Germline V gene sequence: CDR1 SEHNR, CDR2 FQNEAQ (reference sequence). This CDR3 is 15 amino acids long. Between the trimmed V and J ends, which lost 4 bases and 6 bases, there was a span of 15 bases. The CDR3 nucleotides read TGTGCCAGCAGCTCCCTACCGGGCAGGGATGAAAAACTGTTTTTT. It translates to CASSSLPGRDEKLFF.

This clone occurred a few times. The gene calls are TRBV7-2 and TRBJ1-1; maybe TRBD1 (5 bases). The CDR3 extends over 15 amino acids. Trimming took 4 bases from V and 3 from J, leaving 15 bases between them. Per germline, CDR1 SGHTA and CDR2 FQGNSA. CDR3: CASSYRGRTYTEAFF. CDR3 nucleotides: TGTGCCAGCAGCTATCGTGGCAGGACATACACTGAAGCTTTCTTT.

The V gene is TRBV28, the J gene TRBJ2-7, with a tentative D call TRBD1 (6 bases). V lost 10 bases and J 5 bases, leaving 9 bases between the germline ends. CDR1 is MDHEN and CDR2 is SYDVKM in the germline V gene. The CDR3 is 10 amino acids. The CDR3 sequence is CATTGNEQYF. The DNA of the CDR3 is TGTGCCACTACAGGGAACGAGCAGTACTTC.

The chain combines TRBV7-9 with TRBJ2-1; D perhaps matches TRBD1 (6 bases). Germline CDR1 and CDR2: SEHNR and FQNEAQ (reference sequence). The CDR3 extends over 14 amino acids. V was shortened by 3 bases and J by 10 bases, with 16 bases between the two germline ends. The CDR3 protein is CASSFSGQQTEQFF. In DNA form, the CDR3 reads TGTGCCAGCAGCTTCTCAGGACAGCAAACAGAGCAGTTCTTC.

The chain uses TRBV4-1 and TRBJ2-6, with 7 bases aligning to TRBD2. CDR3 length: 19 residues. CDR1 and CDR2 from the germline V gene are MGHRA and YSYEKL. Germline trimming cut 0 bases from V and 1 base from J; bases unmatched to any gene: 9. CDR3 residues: CASSQDRAGRVSGANVLTF. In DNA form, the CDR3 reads TGCGCCAGCAGCCAAGATCGGGCGGGGAGGGTGTCTGGGGCCAACGTCCTGACTTTC.

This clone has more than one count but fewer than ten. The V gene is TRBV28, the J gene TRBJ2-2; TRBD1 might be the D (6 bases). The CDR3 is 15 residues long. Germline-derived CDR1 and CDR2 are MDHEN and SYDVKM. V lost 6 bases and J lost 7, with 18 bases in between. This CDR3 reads CASSPLGTSIGELFF. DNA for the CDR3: TGTGCCAGCAGCCCGCTAGGGACATCCATCGGGGAGCTGTTTTTT.

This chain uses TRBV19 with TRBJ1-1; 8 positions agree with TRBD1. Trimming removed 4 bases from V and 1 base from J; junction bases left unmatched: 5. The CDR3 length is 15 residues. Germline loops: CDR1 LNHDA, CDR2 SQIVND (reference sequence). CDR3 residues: CASSTDRGTNTEAFF. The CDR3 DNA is TGTGCCAGTAGTACCGACAGGGGAACGAACACTGAAGCTTTCTTT.

CDR3 protein: CASSLAATTYEQYF. The CDR3 region has the DNA TGTGCCAGCAGTCTCGCGGCCACAACCTACGAGCAGTACTTC. The gene calls are TRBV6-6 and TRBJ2-7; no clear D. The CDR3 covers 14 residues. The germline V gene encodes CDR1 MNHNY and CDR2 SVGAGI (reference sequence). V was trimmed by 5 bases and J by 2 bases, leaving 13 bases between them.

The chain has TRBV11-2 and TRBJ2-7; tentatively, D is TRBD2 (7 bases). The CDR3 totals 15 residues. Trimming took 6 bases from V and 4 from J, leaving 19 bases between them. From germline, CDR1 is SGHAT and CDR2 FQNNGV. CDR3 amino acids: CASSLAGGGEYEQYF. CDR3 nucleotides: TGTGCCAGCAGTTTGGCTGGGGGGGGCGAATACGAGCAGTACTTC.

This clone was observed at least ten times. Here the CDR3 DNA reads TGTGCCAGCAGCTTGGGCGCCCCGGCTGGGGAGCAGTTCTTC. It is translated as CASSLGAPAGEQFF. J is TRBJ2-1 and V is TRBV7-3; no clear D gene. Germline assignment: CDR1 SGHTA and CDR2 FQGTGA. This CDR3 is 14 amino acids long. Deletions cut 3 bases from V and 10 bases from J, with 16 bases between.

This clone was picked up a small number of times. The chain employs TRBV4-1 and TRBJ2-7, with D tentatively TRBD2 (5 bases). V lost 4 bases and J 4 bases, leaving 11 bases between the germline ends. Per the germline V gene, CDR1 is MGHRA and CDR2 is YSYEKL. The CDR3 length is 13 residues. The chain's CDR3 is CASSPGREYEQYF. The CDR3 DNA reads TGCGCCAGCAGCCCCGGACGGGAATACGAGCAGTACTTC.

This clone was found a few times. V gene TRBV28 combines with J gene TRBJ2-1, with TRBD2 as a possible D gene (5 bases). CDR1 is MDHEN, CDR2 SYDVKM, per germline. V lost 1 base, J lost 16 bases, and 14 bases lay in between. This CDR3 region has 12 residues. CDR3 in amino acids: CASSLLVGVAFF. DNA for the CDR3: TGTGCCAGCAGTTTATTGGTCGGGGTGGCTTTCTTC.